This TCR beta chain was captured by sequencing in a study of shared clonotypes between healthy human individuals. The protocol was immunoSEQ multiplex PCR, while the TCRdb copy is restricted to in-frame clones and leaves out a portion. The repertoire holds some 2,100,000 clones, with more than 85% as singletons. Naive-designated CD8 cells lacked CD45RO, were positively enriched for CCR7, and omitted terminally differentiated effector memory CD45RA+ cells. Germline V gene sequence: CDR1 SEHNR, CDR2 FQNEAQ (reference sequence). After removal of 2 bases from V and 0 bases from J, the junction contained 7 bases not matched to a gene. The CDR3 is 16 residues long.

The chain couples TRBV7-9 to TRBJ2-7, with 7 nucleotides matching TRBD1. The sequenced sample consisted of naive CD8+ T cells from PBMCs. This TCR was sampled from a man between 18 and 35 years old in good health. Some clones in this sample may be carry-over from other donors' samples. The CDR3 DNA reads as TGTGCCAGCAGCTTAAGTTTCTGGGACAGCTCCTACGAGCAGTACTTC. It translates to CASSLSFWDSSYEQYF.